This T cell receptor beta chain is drawn from a study of PD-L1 blockade in urothelial cancer. Study-wide background: In the patient group, about 85% of the roughly 30 were males with bladder-origin urothelial cancer. Whole-study results and caveats: Stronger expansion of tumor-associated clones in blood at 3 weeks distinguished durable-benefit patients.

A word on this clone: Antigen: not known.

Synthetic TCR analog templates were spiked into all PCRs individually. The table came from immunoSEQ multiplex PCR; TCRdb's copy has only in-frame clones and leaves some out. The data contain about 52,000 clones, approximately 80% of them singletons. Germline V gives CDR1 LNHDA, CDR2 SQIVND (reference sequence). V was shortened by 3 bases and J by 0 bases, with 5 bases between the two germline ends. This CDR3 is built from 14 residues. The chain employs TRBV19 and TRBJ1-4, with D unresolved. This TCR was recovered from a man between 65 and 85 years old with urothelial cancer. Sequences were derived from PBMCs, sampled around atezolizumab (anti-PD-L1) treatment. As DNA, the CDR3 is TGTGCCAGTAGTATGCGATCAACTAATGAAAAACTGTTTTTT. The encoded protein is CASSMRSTNEKLFF.